The clone carrying this T cell receptor beta chain was counted between two and nine times. This record belongs to a study of beta chain features in type 1 diabetes. Germline V gene sequence: CDR1 SGHRS, CDR2 YFSETQ. This CDR3 comprises 16 residues. V shed 4 bases and J shed 0 bases, with 14 bases lying between them. Every isolated RNA sample was fully reverse transcribed, so sequencing captured expressed TCRB transcripts. Repertoires were generated with immunoSEQ multiplex PCR, while TCRdb's copy carries only in-frame clones and drops some. The table records about 900,000 clones, under 20% of them present only once.

The sample was naive CD4+ T cells from blood. The sequence derives from a woman younger than 35 in good health. The chain has TRBV5-1 and TRBJ2-1; D gene unclear. In DNA form, the CDR3 reads TGCGCCAGCAGCCCTCCCCGACTGAGCTCCTACAATGAGCAGTTCTTC. Translation: CASSPPRLSSYNEQFF.